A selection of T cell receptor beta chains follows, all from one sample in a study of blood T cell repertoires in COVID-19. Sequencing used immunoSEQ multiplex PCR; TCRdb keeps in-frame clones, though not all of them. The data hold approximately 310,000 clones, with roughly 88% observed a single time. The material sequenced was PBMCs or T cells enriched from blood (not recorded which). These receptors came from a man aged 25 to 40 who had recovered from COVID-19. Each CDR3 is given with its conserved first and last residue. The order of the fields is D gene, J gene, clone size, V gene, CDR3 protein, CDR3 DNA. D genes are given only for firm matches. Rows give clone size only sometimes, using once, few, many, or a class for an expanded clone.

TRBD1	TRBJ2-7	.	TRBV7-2	CASSLSDSELWTGDYEQYF	TGTGCCAGCAGCTTATCAGATTCGGAGCTGTGGACAGGCGACTACGAGCAGTACTTC
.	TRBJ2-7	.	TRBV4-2	CASSQVRGFYEQYF	TGTGCCAGCAGCCAAGTCCGGGGATTCTACGAGCAGTACTTC
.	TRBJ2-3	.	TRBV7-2	CASSFGPTDTQYF	TGTGCCAGCAGCTTTGGGCCCACAGATACGCAGTATTTT
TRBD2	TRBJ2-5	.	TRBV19	CASSAPHRTSGAKETQYF	TGTGCCAGTAGTGCCCCCCACCGGACTAGCGGAGCCAAAGAGACCCAGTACTTC
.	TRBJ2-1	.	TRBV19	CASSIITYSYNEQFF	TGTGCCAGTAGTATAATCACTTACTCCTACAATGAGCAGTTCTTC
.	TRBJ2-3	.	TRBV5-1	CASSSAPGGTDTQYF	TGCGCCAGCAGCTCAGCCCCGGGTGGCACAGATACGCAGTATTTT
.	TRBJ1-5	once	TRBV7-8	CASSPDSSNQPQHF	TGTGCCAGCAGCCCCGACAGTAGCAATCAGCCCCAGCATTTT
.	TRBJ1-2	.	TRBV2	CASSGDGLTNYGYTF	TGTGCCAGCAGCGGAGACGGCCTCACGAACTATGGCTACACCTTC
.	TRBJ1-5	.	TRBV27	CASRLRAGNQPQHF	TGTGCCAGCAGGCTGAGGGCTGGCAATCAGCCCCAGCATTTT
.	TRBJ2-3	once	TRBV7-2	CASSLAYRVEGTDTQYF	TGTGCCAGCAGCTTAGCGTACAGGGTTGAGGGCACAGATACGCAGTATTTT
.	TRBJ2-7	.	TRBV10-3	CAISDTFWEQYF	TGTGCCATCAGCGATACTTTTTGGGAGCAGTACTTC
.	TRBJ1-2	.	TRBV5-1	CASSLAPRTDGYTF	TGCGCCAGCAGCTTGGCCCCCCGGACAGATGGCTACACCTTC
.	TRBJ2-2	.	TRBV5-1	CASSLQVLENTGELFF	TGCGCCAGCAGCTTGCAGGTGTTGGAGAACACCGGGGAGCTGTTTTTT
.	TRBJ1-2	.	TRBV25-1	CASFPTDLRGNYGYTF	TGTGCCAGCTTCCCCACCGATCTTCGGGGGAACTATGGCTACACCTTC
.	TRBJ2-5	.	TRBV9	CASSVGGGPGETQYF	TGTGCCAGCAGCGTAGGAGGAGGGCCTGGAGAGACCCAGTACTTC
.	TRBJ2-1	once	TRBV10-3	CAISDTTGIYNEQFF	TGTGCCATCAGTGACACTACAGGGATCTACAATGAGCAGTTCTTC
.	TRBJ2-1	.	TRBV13	CASSPLGGTGNEQFF	TGTGCCAGCAGCCCCCTAGGTGGGACTGGCAATGAGCAGTTCTTC
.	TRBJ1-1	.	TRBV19	CASSLDPQGMNTEAFF	TGTGCCAGTAGTCTTGATCCACAGGGAATGAACACTGAAGCTTTCTTT
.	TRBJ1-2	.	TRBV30	CAWSFELDRIYTF	TGTGCCTGGAGTTTTGAACTCGACAGGATCTACACCTTC
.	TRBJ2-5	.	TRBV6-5	CASSGETQYF	TGTGCCAGCTCAGGGGAGACCCAGTACTTC
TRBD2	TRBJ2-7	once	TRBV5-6	CASSLGTRGYEQYF	TGTGCCAGCAGCTTGGGGACTAGAGGCTACGAGCAGTACTTC
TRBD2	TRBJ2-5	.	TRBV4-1	CASSRDQLAGVQETQYF	TGCGCCAGCAGCCGGGACCAACTAGCGGGGGTGCAAGAGACCCAGTACTTC
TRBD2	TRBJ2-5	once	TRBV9	CASSSWTSGGETQYF	TGTGCCAGCAGCTCATGGACTAGCGGGGGTGAGACCCAGTACTTC
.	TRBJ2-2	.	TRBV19	CASSILANTGELFF	TGTGCCAGTAGTATACTAGCTAACACCGGGGAGCTGTTTTTT
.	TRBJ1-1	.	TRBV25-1	CASSARAGRIVGNTEAFF	TGTGCCAGCAGTGCTCGGGCCGGGAGGATCGTTGGGAACACTGAAGCTTTCTTT
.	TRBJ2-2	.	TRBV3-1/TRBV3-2	CASSQTAWELFF	TGTGCCAGCAGCCAAACAGCCTGGGAGCTGTTTTTT
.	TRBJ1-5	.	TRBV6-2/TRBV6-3	CASSSDSYQPQHF	TGTGCCAGCAGCTCCGACAGCTATCAGCCCCAGCATTTT
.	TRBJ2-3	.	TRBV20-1	CSASLPATSTDTQYF	TGCAGTGCTAGTCTGCCCGCCACTAGCACAGATACGCAGTATTTT
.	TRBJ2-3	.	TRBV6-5	CASREGGILTDTQYF	TGTGCCAGCAGGGAGGGCGGGATCCTCACAGATACGCAGTATTTT
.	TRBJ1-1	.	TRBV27	CASRSGGAELTAAFF	TGTGCCAGCCGCTCCGGTGGGGCGGAACTCACAGCAGCTTTCTTT
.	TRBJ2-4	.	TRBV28	CASSALVSAENIQYF	TGTGCCAGCAGTGCCCTGGTATCCGCAGAAAACATTCAGTACTTC
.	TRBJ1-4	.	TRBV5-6	CASSLGLGEKLFF	TGTGCCAGCAGCTTGGGGCTTGGTGAAAAACTGTTTTTT
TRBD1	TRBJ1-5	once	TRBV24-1	CATSDPIRRGTGTISNQPQHF	TGTGCCACCAGTGATCCGATACGGAGGGGGACAGGGACCATTAGCAATCAGCCCCAGCATTTT
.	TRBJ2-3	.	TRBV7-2	CASSLTGAGSYTQYF	TGTGCCAGCAGCTTAACCGGAGCCGGGTCCTATACGCAGTATTTT
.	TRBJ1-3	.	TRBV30	CAWSSGDGNTIYF	TGTGCCTGGAGTTCCGGGGATGGAAACACCATATATTTT
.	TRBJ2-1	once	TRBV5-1	CASSLGSNYNEQFF	TGCGCCAGCAGCTTGGGGTCTAACTACAATGAGCAGTTCTTC
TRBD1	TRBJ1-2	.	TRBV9	CASSPGQGKSGYTF	TGTGCCAGCAGCCCAGGACAGGGGAAATCTGGCTACACCTTC
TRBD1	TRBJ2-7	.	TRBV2	CASSGTEIGEQYF	TGTGCCAGCAGCGGGACAGAAATAGGTGAGCAGTACTTC
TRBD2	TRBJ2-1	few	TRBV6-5	CASTGLAGGEQFF	TGTGCCAGCACGGGACTAGCGGGGGGTGAGCAGTTCTTC
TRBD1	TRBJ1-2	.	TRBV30	CAWRDRGSQSGYTF	TGTGCCTGGAGAGACAGGGGGTCACAAAGTGGCTACACCTTC
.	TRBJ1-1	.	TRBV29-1	CSVQGTLYTEAFF	TGCAGCGTGCAGGGGACCCTTTACACTGAAGCTTTCTTT
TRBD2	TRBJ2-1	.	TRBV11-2	CASRSGGSYNEQFF	TGTGCCAGCAGATCGGGGGGCTCCTACAATGAGCAGTTCTTC
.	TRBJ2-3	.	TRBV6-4	CASSDSAGSTDTQYF	TGTGCCAGCAGTGACTCGGCGGGGAGCACAGATACGCAGTATTTT
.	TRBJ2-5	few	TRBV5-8	CASSLLETQYF	TGTGCCAGCAGCTTGCTTGAGACCCAGTACTTC
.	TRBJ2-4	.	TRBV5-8	CASREDSLLKAKNIQYF	TGTGCCAGCAGGGAAGACAGTCTGCTAAAGGCCAAAAACATTCAGTACTTC
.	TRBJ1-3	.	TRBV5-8	CASSESGNTIYF	TGTGCCAGCAGCGAGTCTGGAAACACCATATATTTT
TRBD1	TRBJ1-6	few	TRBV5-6	CASSSTGDGFSSPLHF	TGTGCCAGCAGCTCGACAGGGGACGGGTTTAGTTCACCCCTCCACTTT
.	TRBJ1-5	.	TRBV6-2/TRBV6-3	CASSLVGFQPQHF	TGTGCCAGCAGCCTGGTCGGGTTTCAGCCCCAGCATTTT
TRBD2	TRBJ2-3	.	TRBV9	CASSGVLRGYTTDTQYF	TGTGCCAGCAGCGGGGTCTTGCGGGGGTATACCACAGATACGCAGTATTTT
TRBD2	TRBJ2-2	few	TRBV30	CAWGTSDVGELFF	TGTGCCTGGGGGACTAGTGACGTCGGGGAGCTGTTTTTT
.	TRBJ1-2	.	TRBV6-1	CASSERAGSSEYGYTF	TGTGCCAGCAGTGAGAGAGCGGGCAGTTCGGAGTATGGCTACACCTTC